The text below deals with one TCR beta chain. This clone has only one observation. Its antigen is currently not known. No base-level quality is on record; no much larger clone is a single base apart. This record comes from a study of blood T cell repertoires in COVID-19 (dated by TCRdb to 2018 to 2021). Looking at the study overall: Samples covering the acute and convalescent phases of COVID-19 were provided by collaborators in the United States, Italy and Spain. The samples were drawn from the first 160 participants of the ongoing ImmuneRACE study and from 950 to 1,500 subjects provided by 6 global collaborators. Sample metadata almost always included a de-identified subject ID, COVID-19 status, age in years and sex. The prospective study material was composed of cDNA or gDNA derived from T cells, B-cell-depleted T cells, or PBMCs. The repertoires were released in a freely available public database intended as a resource for research on the immune response to SARS-CoV-2. Where HLA class I and class II types were available, the types were taken from metadata supplied by the sample provider, not from assay-based typing. Subjects who had been exposed to COVID-19, were actively infected with it, or had recovered from it provided the deeply sampled blood TCRbeta repertoires that made up the dataset. What the study reported, not specific to this receptor: The amount of clinical and demographic metadata varied by source and participant and was provided uncurated.

The immunoSEQ Assay, a bias-controlled multiplex PCR, was used to amplify TCRbeta CDR3 regions from genomic DNA. Turning to the authors' computational methods: The number of nucleated cells in each sample was estimated by amplification of reference gene primers within the assay. To quantify the absolute abundance of each unique TCRbeta CDR3 rearrangement, sequence reads were collapsed and filtered. For each sample, productive Simpson clonality was calculated by taking the square root of Simpson's diversity index across productive rearrangements. Sourced from immuneACCESS, this table was stored by TCRdb with only in-frame sequences that have V and J called. A share of the clones is absent; for the studies checked, an unresolved V gene accounts for under half, and the remainder has no known explanation. The DNA was the basis for D and trimming; V, J and clone size are from that table. Across this sample there are a few hundred thousand clones, with about 88% seen only once. The ten largest account for 3% to 3.5% of the sample.

The collaborating institutions used their own protocols to collect whole blood in K2EDTA tubes. For TCRbeta analysis, collaborators shipped samples as frozen whole blood, isolated PBMCs, or DNA extracted from either of those sample types. Input material: peripheral blood. The clonotype comes from a man aged 55 to 69 with acute or convalescent COVID-19.

The base sequence is TGTGCCACCAGTGGGTGGCGGAGGGGAAAGAGTTCACCCCTCCACTTT. Its translation reads: CATSGWRRGKSSPLHF. The V and J segments used are TRBV24-1 and TRBJ1-6; possibly the D gene is TRBD1, per 5 matching bases. The cysteine opens and the phenylalanine closes a CDR3 of 16 amino acids. The DNA shown is the 48-base CDR3, in frame from base 1. V is shortened by 5 bases, J by 9 bases, and the region joining them spans 19 bases. From a lookup of the germline V gene, CDR1 and CDR2 are KGHDR and SFDVKD.